Presented here are 21 T cell receptor beta chains from one specimen sequenced in a study of brain metastases from non-small cell lung cancer. Assay used: immunoSEQ multiplex PCR; TCRdb lists only in-frame clones, some missing. Of just over 1,500 clones in the sample, about 87% are singletons; the top ten hold roughly 4.5%. Source material: tumor-adjacent normal tissue. These receptors were taken from a donor aged 40 or older with non-small cell lung cancer.

The chain couples TRBV7-2 to TRBJ1-2; D is uncertain. The CDR3 runs to 14 residues. Germline values: CDR1 SGHTA, CDR2 FQGNSA. Trimming shortened V by 1 base and J by 8 bases, and 14 bases separated the two germline ends. CDR3 in amino acids: CASSLVGDEGGYTF. The CDR3 DNA reads as TGTGCCAGCAGCTTAGTAGGTGACGAAGGGGGCTACACCTTC.

This clone was seen only a few times. CDR3 loop: CASAEGVYNEQFF. CDR3 sequence (DNA): TGTGCCAGTGCAGAAGGGGTCTACAATGAGCAGTTCTTC. The chain employs TRBV19 and TRBJ2-1; D possibly corresponds to TRBD1 (5 bases). Germline CDR1 LNHDA, CDR2 SQIVND (reference sequence). Between the trimmed V and J ends, which lost 8 bases and 3 bases, there was a span of 11 bases. The CDR3 is made up of 13 amino acids.

The chain carries TRBV6-5 and TRBJ1-4; no clear D gene. The CDR3 sequence is 15 residues long. The V end lost 8 bases, the J end lost 8 bases, and 21 bases lay between the germline ends. Germline V gene lookup returns CDR1 MNHEY and CDR2 SVGAGI. The chain's CDR3 is CASGRGFGSIEKLFF. CDR3 nucleotide sequence: TGTGCCAGCGGGCGCGGGTTCGGGAGTATAGAAAAACTGTTTTTT.

The chain recombines TRBV9 with TRBJ1-6; D remains ambiguous. Trimming left V 1 base short and J 10 bases short, with 6 bases between. The CDR3 is 12 amino acids. Germline CDR1 reads SGDLS; CDR2 reads YYNGEE. The CDR3 sequence: CASSVLGSPLHF. The CDR3 nucleotides read TGTGCCAGCAGCGTATTAGGATCACCCCTCCACTTT.

The chain has TRBV6-5 and TRBJ2-1, with D tentatively TRBD2 (6 bases). The CDR3 sequence is 14 residues long. Trimming took off 2 bases at V and 5 bases at J, with 10 bases between the two ends. CDR1 is MNHEY, CDR2 SVGAGI, per germline. In DNA form, the CDR3 reads TGTGCCAGCAGTTACCCGGGACTGAACAATGAGCAGTTCTTC. It encodes CASSYPGLNNEQFF.

V is TRBV28 and J is TRBJ2-7, with unresolved D. The V gene lost 11 bases and the J gene lost 4 bases, with 18 bases spanning the gap. This CDR3 is 13 amino acids long. Germline-derived CDR1 and CDR2 are MDHEN and SYDVKM. The CDR3 region is CASGTAPLYEQYF. The CDR3 DNA is TGTGCCTCCGGTACGGCACCGCTTTACGAGCAGTACTTC.

The chain has TRBV10-3 and TRBJ2-2; the D gene could be TRBD1 or TRBD2 (5 bases each). Germline V gene sequence: CDR1 ENHRY, CDR2 SYGVKD. The CDR3 runs 15 residues. V shed 5 bases and J shed 5 bases, with 15 bases lying between them. The DNA of the CDR3 is TGTGCCATCAGTTGGGCTCCCGAGGGGACCGGGGAGCTGTTTTTT. It codes for CAISWAPEGTGELFF.

The chain carries TRBV6-2 or TRBV6-3 and TRBJ2-1; D unclear. Germline CDR1 reads MNHEY; CDR2 reads SVGEGT. V lost 3 bases and J lost 4, with 10 bases in between. The CDR3 has 14 residues. The DNA for the CDR3 is TGTGCCAGCAGTTATGGCAGACAATACAATGAGCAGTTCTTC. As protein: CASSYGRQYNEQFF.

A word on this clone: Different DNA sequences within this sample yield the same CDR3. The rearrangement joins TRBV11-3 to TRBJ2-1; 7 bases line up with TRBD2. This CDR3 comprises 13 residues. After removal of 4 bases from V and 10 bases from J, the junction contained 7 bases not matched to a gene. CDR1 SGHNT and CDR2 YENEEA come from the germline V gene. The CDR3 sequence: CASSYPGEGEQFF. The CDR3, as DNA: TGTGCCAGCAGCTATCCCGGGGAGGGAGAGCAGTTCTTC.

This clone was seen just once. The V call is TRBV5-1, the J call TRBJ1-2; D gene uncertain. CDR1 is SGHRS, CDR2 YFSETQ, per germline. CDR3 length: 15 residues. Trimming left V 0 bases short and J 5 bases short, with 14 bases between. The CDR3 nucleotides are TGCGCCAGCAGCTTGGATCTGGCCGGAGAGTATGGCTACACCTTC. Translating it yields CASSLDLAGEYGYTF.

The rearrangement uses TRBV7-9 and TRBJ1-6; 7 bases match TRBD1. Germline V lookup: CDR1 SEHNR, CDR2 FQNEAQ (reference sequence). V was pared by 5 bases and J by 6 bases, with 10 bases of the junction left unmatched. The CDR3 runs 16 residues. CDR3 coding DNA: TGTGCCAGCAGCCCCACGACAGGGTTAGGTAATTCACCCCTCCACTTT. Translated: CASSPTTGLGNSPLHF.

The gene calls are TRBV19 and TRBJ2-5, with 7 bases aligning to TRBD1. This CDR3 spans 15 amino acids. Trimming at V came to 7 bases and at J to 5 bases, leaving 13 bases not matched to a gene. The germline V gene encodes CDR1 LNHDA and CDR2 SQIVND (reference sequence). The chain's CDR3 is CASNMGVTGRETQYF. The CDR3 coding sequence is TGTGCCAGTAATATGGGAGTGACAGGGCGGGAGACCCAGTACTTC.

The J gene is TRBJ1-1, the V gene TRBV6-5; the D is unclear. This CDR3 has 11 residues. Trimming stripped 4 bases from V and 8 bases from J, with 8 bases between. Germline CDR1 is MNHEY and CDR2 is SVGAGI. The CDR3 region is CASSFGTEAFF. The DNA for the CDR3 is TGTGCCAGCAGTTTCGGAACAGAAGCTTTCTTT.

V and J are TRBV18 and TRBJ2-7; D is possibly TRBD2 (5 bases). The CDR3 spans 13 residues. The ends were cut back, 6 bases at V and 5 bases at J, with 14 bases in the middle. The germline CDR1 and CDR2 sequences are KGHSH and LQKENI. The chain's CDR3 is CASSLASGDEQYF. Written as DNA, the CDR3 is TGTGCCAGCTCCCTCGCGAGCGGAGACGAGCAGTACTTC.

This clone was recorded only once. The chain uses TRBV6-4 and TRBJ2-7, with D possibly being TRBD2 (5 bases). Germline V gives CDR1 MRHNA, CDR2 SNTAGT. Trimming cost V 4 bases and J 0 bases, with 10 bases left between them. The CDR3 contains 14 residues. This CDR3 reads CASSASSSSYEQYF. The CDR3 nucleotides read TGTGCCAGCAGTGCTAGCAGTAGCTCCTACGAGCAGTACTTC.

This clone was counted only a few times. V usage is TRBV11-1 and J usage is TRBJ2-3; D unresolved. The germline V gene has CDR1 SGHAT and CDR2 FQDESV (reference sequence). Trimming shortened V by 2 bases and J by 8 bases, and 5 bases separated the two germline ends. This CDR3 has 11 amino acids. This CDR3 is CASSLTGTQYF. The CDR3, as DNA: TGTGCCAGCAGCTTAACCGGTACGCAGTATTTT.

The sample holds a few counts of this clone. The rearrangement uses TRBV14 and TRBJ1-6; TRBD1 matches 8 bases. The V segment lost 4 bases and the J segment 6 bases; nucleotides outside the gene matches: 14. The CDR3 sequence is 18 residues long. The germline V gene has CDR1 SGHDN and CDR2 FVKESK. CDR3 sequence (DNA): TGTGCCAGCAGCCGCAAGATGGGAGCGGGACAGGTTAATTCACCCCTCCACTTT. Amino acids: CASSRKMGAGQVNSPLHF.

The chain couples TRBV4-2 to TRBJ1-5; tentative D call: TRBD1 (6 bases). V lost 3 bases, J lost 4 bases, and 13 bases lay in between. CDR1 is LGHNA, CDR2 YNFKEQ, per germline. The CDR3 sequence is 15 residues long. The chain's CDR3 is CASSHQRGGNQPQHF. The CDR3 DNA sequence: TGTGCCAGCAGCCACCAACGAGGGGGGAATCAGCCCCAGCATTTT.

The chain uses TRBV21-1 and TRBJ2-3; the table names TRBD2, a call not compared with the DNA. TRBV21-1 is marked as a pseudogene. The CDR3 totals 14 residues. DNA for the CDR3: TGTGCCACCCGTGAGCGGGGGGGCACAGATACGCAGTATTTT. It codes for CATRERGGTDTQYF.

Concerning this clone itself: Mismatch with germline at one junction end may stem from a read error. V and J are TRBV6-5 and TRBJ1-1; D gene ambiguous. CDR3 length equals 13 residues. CDR1 MNHEY and CDR2 SVGAGI come from the germline V gene. CDR3 DNA sequence: TGTGCCAGCAGTCGGATAGCGGGCACTAAAGCTTTCTTT. It encodes CASSRIAGTKAFF.

This rearrangement joins TRBV5-4 to TRBJ2-7; D may be TRBD1 or TRBD2 (5 bases each). The CDR3 contains 16 residues. With 5 bases removed from V and 5 bases from J, the gap between germline ends came to 23 bases. Germline-derived CDR1 and CDR2 are SGHNT and YYREEE (reference sequence). The CDR3: CASSLTGTMAVHEQYF. DNA for the CDR3: TGTGCCAGCAGTCTTACTGGGACGATGGCAGTCCACGAGCAGTACTTC.